These 24 T cell receptor beta chains were sequenced from one sample in a study of T cell responses to AZD1222 COVID-19 vaccine. Some clones are missing from TCRdb's copy, which holds only in-frame ones; the method was immunoSEQ multiplex PCR. The data hold roughly 150,000 clones, with more than 85% observed a single time. Sequencing used peripheral blood, obtained 28 days after the second AZD1222 dose. Receptors were obtained from an adult who received the AZD1222 COVID-19 vaccine.

This chain connects TRBV7-9 to TRBJ1-5; 10 bases match TRBD1. CDR1 and CDR2 (germline): SEHNR, FQNEAQ (reference sequence). V was clipped by 6 bases and J by 0 bases; unmatched bases: 5. The CDR3 covers 16 residues. The CDR3 reads CASSFGQGDSNQPQHF. In nucleotides, the CDR3 is TGTGCCAGCAGTTTTGGACAGGGGGATAGCAATCAGCCCCAGCATTTT. Based on the CDR3 plus reference TRBV7-9 and TRBJ1-5, the full variable domain is DTGVSQNPRHKITKRGQNVTFRCDPISEHNRLYWYRQTLGQGPEFLTYFQNEAQLEKSRLLSDRFSAERPKGSFSTLEIQRTEQGDSAMYLCASSFGQGDSNQPQHFGDGTRLSIL.

This chain uses TRBV7-8 with TRBJ2-7; no definite D call. The CDR3 runs 15 residues. Between the trimmed V and J ends, which lost 1 base and 0 bases, there was a span of 10 bases. CDR1 is SGHVS and CDR2 is FQNEAQ in the germline V gene. For the CDR3, the DNA is TGTGCCAGCAGCTTAGTCGGCCTCGACTCCTACGAGCAGTACTTC. Its protein is CASSLVGLDSYEQYF.

This chain uses TRBV7-9 with TRBJ2-7, with TRBD2 matching 14 bases. CDR3 length: 16 amino acids. The germline V gene encodes CDR1 SEHNR and CDR2 FQNEAQ (reference sequence). The DNA of the CDR3 is TGTGTCTCGGGGGGCGGACTAGCGGGAGGATCCTACGAGCAGTACTTC. Its protein is CVSGGGLAGGSYEQYF.

The rearrangement uses TRBV13 and TRBJ2-3; maybe TRBD2 (5 bases). V lost 4 bases, J lost 0 bases, and 11 bases lay in between. There are 15 residues in the CDR3. Germline V gives CDR1 PRHDT, CDR2 FYEKMQ (reference sequence). The CDR3 loop is CASSWGWTSTDTQYF. The CDR3 bases are TGTGCCAGCAGCTGGGGTTGGACTAGCACAGATACGCAGTATTTT.

V gene TRBV5-1 combines with J gene TRBJ1-1; D remains ambiguous. This CDR3 is built from 19 residues. CDR1 and CDR2 from the germline V gene are SGHRS and YFSETQ. V was shortened by 3 bases and J by 1 base, with 25 bases between the two germline ends. Here the CDR3 reads CASSSPLINRRRGNTEAFF. DNA for the CDR3: TGCGCCAGCAGCTCCCCCTTAATAAATCGGAGGCGGGGGAACACTGAAGCTTTCTTT.

The CDR3 DNA follows: TGTGCCAGCAGTTACAATCTTGGCGGGGGCCTATCCTACAATGAGCAGTTCTTC. Its protein product is CASSYNLGGGLSYNEQFF. The chain carries TRBV6-2 or TRBV6-3 and TRBJ2-1; the D gene is possibly TRBD2 (7 bases). The germline V and J ends were trimmed by 2 bases and 1 base, with 18 bases remaining between them. The CDR3 consists of 18 residues. The V gene's germline CDR1 is MNHEY and CDR2 SVGEGT.

The rearrangement uses TRBV14 and TRBJ1-5; no definite D call. The V and J ends lost 2 bases and 3 bases respectively, with 5 bases between them. CDR3 length: 13 amino acids. Germline CDR1 is SGHDN and CDR2 is FVKESK. CDR3 region: CASSQQTNQPQHF. CDR3 nucleotide sequence: TGTGCCAGCAGCCAACAAACCAATCAGCCCCAGCATTTT.

The chain joins TRBV5-4 to TRBJ1-2; 9 positions agree with TRBD1. The germline V gene has CDR1 SGHNT and CDR2 YYREEE (reference sequence). V was clipped by 0 bases and J by 5 bases; unmatched bases: 5. This CDR3 comprises 15 residues. CDR3 nucleotide sequence: TGTGCCAGCAGCTTGGCGGACAGGGGAGGTTATGGCTACACCTTC. Translated, it gives CASSLADRGGYGYTF. The full variable domain, rest sourced from reference TRBV5-4 and TRBJ1-2, is ETGVTQSPTHLIKTRGQQVTLRCSSQSGHNTVSWYQQALGQGPQFIFQYYREEENGRGNFPPRFSGLQFPNYSSELNVNALELDDSALYLCASSLADRGGYGYTFGSGTRLTVV.

This clone was counted once. This rearrangement joins TRBV19 to TRBJ2-1; unclear D gene. Germline CDR1 LNHDA, CDR2 SQIVND (reference sequence). This CDR3 has 16 amino acids. Trimming shortened V by 0 bases and J by 6 bases, and 15 bases separated the two germline ends. The CDR3, as DNA: TGTGCCAGTAGTATAGATCTGTTGGGTCACCTCAATGAGCAGTTCTTC. Its protein is CASSIDLLGHLNEQFF.

Turning to this clone: The junction differs from germline at one of its ends, possibly a read error. The chain uses TRBV7-2 and TRBJ2-3, with 7 bases matching TRBD2. Germline-derived CDR1 and CDR2 are SGHTA and FQGNSA. This CDR3 has 12 amino acids. This chain's CDR3 is CASSLTSRTSNF. The CDR3 DNA sequence: TGTGCCAGCAGCCTGACTAGCCGTACGAGTAACTTT.

This clone has a handful of counts. The chain employs TRBV2 and TRBJ2-7; 9 bases agree with TRBD1. V was clipped by 5 bases and J by 3 bases; unmatched bases: 14. Per germline, CDR1 SNHLY and CDR2 FYNNEI. This CDR3 comprises 17 residues. The CDR3 sequence is CASSPPTRQGVDYEQYF. The CDR3 coding sequence is TGTGCCAGCAGTCCCCCCACTAGACAGGGGGTGGACTACGAGCAGTACTTC.

This chain's CDR3 is CASSLEFTSDEQFF. The CDR3 DNA sequence: TGTGCCAGCAGTTTAGAGTTTACAAGCGATGAGCAGTTCTTC. The rearrangement joins TRBV27 to TRBJ2-1; the D is unclear. CDR3 length: 14 amino acids. Trimming left V 2 bases short and J 8 bases short, with 13 bases between. Germline CDR1 MNHEY, CDR2 SMNVEV (reference sequence).

The V gene is TRBV5-1, the J gene TRBJ1-1; the D gene is possibly TRBD1 (5 bases). Trimming shortened V by 1 base and J by 5 bases, and 9 bases separated the two germline ends. This CDR3 comprises 13 residues. Germline V gives CDR1 SGHRS, CDR2 YFSETQ. As DNA, the CDR3 is TGCGCCAGCAGCTTGCAGGGTTGGACTGAAGCTTTCTTT. This translates into CASSLQGWTEAFF.

CDR3 DNA: TGTGCCAGCAAAGCTTCTGGGGCCAACGTCCTGACTTTC. Translated, it gives CASKASGANVLTF. The chain combines TRBV6-4 with TRBJ2-6, with no clear D. Trimming shortened V by 7 bases and J by 1 base, and 5 bases separated the two germline ends. The CDR3 runs 13 residues. CDR1 is MRHNA and CDR2 is SNTAGT in the germline V gene.

The chain recombines TRBV6-5 with TRBJ1-2, with 9 bases identical to TRBD1. J was trimmed by 7 bases and V by 4 bases; bases with no gene match: 7. From germline, CDR1 is MNHEY and CDR2 SVGAGI. This CDR3 spans 14 amino acids. The CDR3 DNA sequence: TGTGCCAGCAGTTCGGGACAGGGAATTGTTGGCTACACCTTC. Protein: CASSSGQGIVGYTF.

This chain uses TRBV5-1 with TRBJ2-6; D is ambiguous. Germline V CDR1 and CDR2: SGHRS, YFSETQ. V was trimmed by 3 bases and J by 1 base, leaving 8 bases between them. This CDR3 is built from 15 residues. CDR3 in DNA: TGCGCCAGCAGCTCTACAACGTCTGGGGCCAACGTCCTGACTTTC. Encoded protein: CASSSTTSGANVLTF.

This clone was observed once. This sequence joins TRBV15 and TRBJ2-2; D gene unclear. CDR1 is LNHNV, CDR2 YYDKDF, per germline (reference sequence). The CDR3 contains 12 residues. V lost 1 base and J lost 11, with 8 bases in between. The CDR3, as DNA: TGTGCCACCAGCAGAGGCAGAGGAGAGCTGTTTTTT. It is translated as CATSRGRGELFF. Full variable domain (missing parts from reference TRBV15 and TRBJ2-2): DAMVIQNPRYQVTQFGKPVTLSCSQTLNHNVMYWYQQKSSQAPKLLFHYYDKDFNNEADTPDNFQSRRPNTSFCFLDIRSPGLGDTAMYLCATSRGRGELFFGEGSRLTVL.

The V call is TRBV6-5, the J call TRBJ2-5; D is perhaps TRBD2 (5 bases). With 2 bases removed from V and 5 bases from J, the gap between germline ends came to 15 bases. Germline V gene sequence: CDR1 MNHEY, CDR2 SVGAGI. This CDR3 contains 15 residues. The CDR3 DNA reads as TGTGCCAGCAGTTACCTGACCTCCCGCGGGGAGACCCAGTACTTC. As protein: CASSYLTSRGETQYF.

Written as DNA, the CDR3 is TGTGCCAGCAGCCTCAGCGGACTAGCCAAAAACATTCAGTACTTC. It codes for CASSLSGLAKNIQYF. The chain has TRBV6-5 and TRBJ2-4; maybe TRBD2 (5 bases). V lost 6 bases to trimming and J lost 0 bases, with 12 bases between them. The CDR3 is 15 residues long. Per the germline V gene, CDR1 is MNHEY and CDR2 is SVGAGI.

The chain joins TRBV9 to TRBJ1-1, with TRBD1 as a possible D gene (6 bases). The germline V and J ends were trimmed by 6 bases and 4 bases, with 19 bases remaining between them. CDR1 is SGDLS and CDR2 is YYNGEE in the germline V gene. There are 15 residues in the CDR3. The CDR3 nucleotides are TGTGCCAGCACCAGGATGGAGGGGGTGGGCACTGAAGCTTTCTTT. Translated: CASTRMEGVGTEAFF.

The chain uses TRBV7-9 and TRBJ2-7; D call uncertain. CDR1 is SEHNR, CDR2 FQNEAQ, per germline (reference sequence). The V gene lost 5 bases and the J gene lost 0 bases, with 14 bases spanning the gap. CDR3 length: 15 amino acids. For the CDR3, the DNA is TGTGCCAGCAGCCGCTCGGGTCTCCTCTCCTACGAGCAGTACTTC. Translated: CASSRSGLLSYEQYF.

This chain connects TRBV28 to TRBJ2-1; TRBD2 matches at 9 bases. The V gene's germline CDR1 is MDHEN and CDR2 SYDVKM. This CDR3 comprises 16 residues. Trimming removed 3 bases from V and 3 bases from J; junction bases left unmatched: 6. The CDR3 DNA sequence: TGTGCCAGCAGTTTGTGGCGGGAGGGCCTCTACAATGAGCAGTTCTTC. Translating gives CASSLWREGLYNEQFF.

Only a few counts were recorded for this clone. V and J are TRBV7-9 and TRBJ1-1; tentatively, D is TRBD1 (6 bases). V gave up 6 bases and J gave up 10 bases, with 15 bases separating them. The germline gives CDR1 SEHNR, CDR2 FQNEAQ (reference sequence). The CDR3 length is 12 residues. Here the CDR3 reads CASSYRAQGAFF. DNA of the CDR3: TGTGCCAGCAGTTACAGGGCACAGGGAGCTTTCTTT. Variable domain in full (rest from reference TRBV7-9 and TRBJ1-1): DTGVSQNPRHKITKRGQNVTFRCDPISEHNRLYWYRQTLGQGPEFLTYFQNEAQLEKSRLLSDRFSAERPKGSFSTLEIQRTEQGDSAMYLCASSYRAQGAFFGQGTRLTVV.

V is TRBV24-1 and J is TRBJ2-3; D might be TRBD2 (5 bases). Germline-derived CDR1 and CDR2 are KGHDR and SFDVKD. The CDR3 has 16 amino acids. Trimming took 4 bases from V and 0 from J, leaving 13 bases between them. CDR3 in amino acids: CATSEGSYPSTDTQYF. CDR3 nucleotide sequence: TGTGCCACCAGTGAGGGGAGCTACCCTAGCACAGATACGCAGTATTTT.